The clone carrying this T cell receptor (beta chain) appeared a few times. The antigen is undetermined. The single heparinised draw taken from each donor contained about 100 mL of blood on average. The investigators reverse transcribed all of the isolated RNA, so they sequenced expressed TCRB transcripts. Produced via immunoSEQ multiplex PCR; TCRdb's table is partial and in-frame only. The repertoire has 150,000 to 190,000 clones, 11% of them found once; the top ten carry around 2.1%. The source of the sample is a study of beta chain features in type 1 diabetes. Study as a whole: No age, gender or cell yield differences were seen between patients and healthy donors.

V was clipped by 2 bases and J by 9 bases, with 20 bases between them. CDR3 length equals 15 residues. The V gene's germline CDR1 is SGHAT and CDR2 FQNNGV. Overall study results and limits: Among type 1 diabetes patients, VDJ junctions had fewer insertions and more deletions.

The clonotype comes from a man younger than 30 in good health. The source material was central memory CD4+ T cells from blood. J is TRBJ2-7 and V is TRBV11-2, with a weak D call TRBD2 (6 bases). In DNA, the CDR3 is TGTGCCAGCAGCTTACCACCGGAGGGCAGGGCCGGGCAGTACTTC. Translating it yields CASSLPPEGRAGQYF.